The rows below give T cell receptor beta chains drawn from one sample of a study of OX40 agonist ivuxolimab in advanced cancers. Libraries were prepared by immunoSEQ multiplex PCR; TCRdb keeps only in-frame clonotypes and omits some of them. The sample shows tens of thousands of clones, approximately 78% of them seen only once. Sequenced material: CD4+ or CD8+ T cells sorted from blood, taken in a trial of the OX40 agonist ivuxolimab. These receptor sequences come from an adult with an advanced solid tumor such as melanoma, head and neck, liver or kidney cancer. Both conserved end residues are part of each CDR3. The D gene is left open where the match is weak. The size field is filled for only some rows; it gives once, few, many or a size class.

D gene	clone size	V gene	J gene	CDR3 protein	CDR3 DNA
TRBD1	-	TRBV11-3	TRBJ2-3	CASSLGTGGDTQYF	TGTGCCAGCAGCTTAGGGACAGGGGGTGATACGCAGTATTTT
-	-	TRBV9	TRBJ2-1	CASSVEPGTSQFF	TGTGCCAGCAGCGTAGAGCCCGGGACCTCCCAGTTCTTC
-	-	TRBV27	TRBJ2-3	CASSSLGMITQYF	TGTGCCAGCAGTTCCTTAGGTATGATCACGCAGTATTTT
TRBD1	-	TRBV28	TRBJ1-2	CAGRGTGGDFGYTF	TGTGCCGGCAGAGGGACAGGGGGCGATTTTGGCTACACCTTC
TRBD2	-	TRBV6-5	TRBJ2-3	CASSYNSGSRDTQYF	TGTGCCAGCAGTTACAATAGCGGGAGTAGAGATACGCAGTATTTT
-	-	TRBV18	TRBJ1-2	CASSPDRVYRGYGYTF	TGTGCCAGCTCACCCGACCGGGTTTATCGGGGCTATGGCTACACCTTC
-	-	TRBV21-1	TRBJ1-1	CASSIGTGAPLNTEAFF	TGTGCCAGCAGCATCGGGACGGGAGCCCCCTTGAACACTGAAGCTTTCTTT
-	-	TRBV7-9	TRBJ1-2	CASSSRQDVNYGYTF	TGTGCCAGCAGTTCCCGGCAGGACGTTAACTATGGCTACACCTTC
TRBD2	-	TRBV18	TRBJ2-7	CASSPFTSGRAEGYEQYF	TGTGCCAGCTCACCCTTTACTAGCGGGAGGGCCGAGGGGTACGAGCAGTACTTC
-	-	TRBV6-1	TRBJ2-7	CASSETVPYYEQYF	TGTGCCAGCAGTGAAACGGTCCCCTACTACGAGCAGTACTTC
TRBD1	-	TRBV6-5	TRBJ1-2	CASSPRTGNGYTF	TGTGCCAGCAGTCCGCGGACAGGTAACGGCTACACCTTC
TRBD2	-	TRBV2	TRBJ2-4	CASTRSRASGTPNIQYF	TGTGCCAGCACTCGTTCGCGTGCTAGCGGGACCCCGAACATTCAGTACTTC
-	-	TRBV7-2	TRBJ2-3	CASSSGPILTDTQYF	TGTGCCAGCAGCTCGGGACCCATCCTCACAGATACGCAGTATTTT
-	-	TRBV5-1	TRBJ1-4	CASSRRRGEKLFF	TGCGCCAGCAGCCGTAGACGAGGGGAAAAACTGTTTTTT
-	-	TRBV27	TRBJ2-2	CASSLKWNTGELFF	TGTGCCAGCAGTTTAAAATGGAATACCGGGGAGCTGTTTTTT
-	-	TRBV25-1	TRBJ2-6	CASSVKGSGANVLTF	TGTGCCAGCAGTGTTAAGGGCTCTGGGGCCAACGTCCTGACTTTC
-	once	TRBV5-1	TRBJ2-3	CASSLGGRETDTQYF	TGCGCCAGCAGCTTGGGGGGCAGGGAAACAGATACGCAGTATTTT
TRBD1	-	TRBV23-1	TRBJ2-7	CASSPQGVTYEQYF	TGCGCCAGCAGTCCGCAGGGGGTTACCTACGAGCAGTACTTC
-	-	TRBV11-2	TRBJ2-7	CASALGTVYEQYF	TGTGCCAGCGCTCTAGGGACGGTCTACGAGCAGTACTTC
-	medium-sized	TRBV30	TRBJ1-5	CAWSVVGRQPQHF	TGTGCCTGGAGTGTAGTGGGCCGCCAGCCCCAGCATTTT
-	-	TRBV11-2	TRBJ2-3	CASSPGRVTDTQYF	TGTGCCAGCAGCCCTGGGCGGGTCACAGATACGCAGTATTTT
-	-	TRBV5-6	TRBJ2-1	CASISQGYNEQFF	TGTGCCAGCATCTCTCAGGGGTACAATGAGCAGTTCTTC
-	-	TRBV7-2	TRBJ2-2	CASSSLGAGELFF	TGTGCCAGCAGCTCCCTAGGTGCCGGGGAGCTGTTTTTT
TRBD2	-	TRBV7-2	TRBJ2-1	CASREVGYNEQFF	TGTGCCAGCCGGGAGGTGGGCTACAATGAGCAGTTCTTC
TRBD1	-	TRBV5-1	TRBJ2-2	CASSLAVTGATGELFF	TGCGCCAGCAGCTTGGCCGTGACAGGGGCCACCGGGGAGCTGTTTTTT
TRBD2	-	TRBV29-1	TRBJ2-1	CSVEWASGGVDEQFF	TGCAGCGTTGAGTGGGCAAGCGGGGGGGTCGATGAGCAGTTCTTC
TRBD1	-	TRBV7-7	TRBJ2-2	CASSLAGTGNTGELFF	TGTGCCAGCAGCTTAGCCGGGACAGGGAACACCGGGGAGCTGTTTTTT
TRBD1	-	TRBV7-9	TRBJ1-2	CASSYPGQYYGYTF	TGTGCCAGCAGCTATCCGGGACAGTACTATGGCTACACCTTC
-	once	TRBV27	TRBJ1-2	CASSLRVDYGYTF	TGTGCCAGCAGTTTAAGGGTTGACTATGGCTACACCTTC
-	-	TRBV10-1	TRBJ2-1	CASSGQGWDEQFF	TGCGCCAGCAGTGGGCAGGGTTGGGATGAGCAGTTCTTC
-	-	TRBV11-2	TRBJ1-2	CASSSRGNYGYTF	TGTGCCAGCAGCTCGCGGGGGAACTATGGCTACACCTTC
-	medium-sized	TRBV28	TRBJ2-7	CASSHYDVRDYEQYF	TGTGCCAGCAGTCATTACGACGTCAGGGACTACGAGCAGTACTTC
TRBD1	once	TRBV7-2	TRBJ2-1	CASSRDRVNEQFF	TGTGCCAGCAGCCGGGACAGGGTCAATGAGCAGTTCTTC
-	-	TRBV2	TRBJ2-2	CASRALAQGGGELFF	TGTGCCAGCCGGGCATTGGCCCAAGGAGGCGGGGAGCTGTTTTTT
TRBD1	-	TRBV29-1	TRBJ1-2	CSVEGGGGQDPYGYTF	TGCAGCGTTGAAGGAGGGGGAGGACAGGATCCTTATGGCTACACCTTC
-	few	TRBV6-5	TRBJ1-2	CASSPLSGWYGYTF	TGTGCCAGCAGCCCCCTATCGGGGTGGTATGGCTACACCTTC
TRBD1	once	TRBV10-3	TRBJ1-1	CAIRADREEEAFF	TGTGCCATCAGGGCGGACAGGGAAGAAGAAGCTTTCTTT
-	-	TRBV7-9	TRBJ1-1	CASSPPYEGMNTEVFF	TGTGCCAGCAGCCCTCCTTATGAGGGGATGAACACTGAAGTTTTCTTT
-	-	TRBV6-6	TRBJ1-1	CASITTGGRNTEAFF	TGTGCCAGCATCACGACGGGGGGCAGGAACACTGAAGCTTTCTTT
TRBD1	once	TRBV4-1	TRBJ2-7	CASSQSPPPTGFQYF	TGCGCCAGCAGCCAAAGCCCACCCCCGACAGGGTTCCAGTACTTC
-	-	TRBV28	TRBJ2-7	CASRIPSGSCEQYF	TGTGCCAGCAGGATCCCGTCGGGGAGCTGCGAGCAGTACTTC
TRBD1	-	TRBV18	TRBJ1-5	CASSPQRHRGDQPQHF	TGTGCCAGCTCACCTCAACGGCACAGGGGAGATCAGCCCCAGCATTTT
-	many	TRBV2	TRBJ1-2	CASSEWAGYGYTF	TGTGCCAGCAGTGAGTGGGCCGGATATGGCTACACCTTC
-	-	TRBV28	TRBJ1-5	CASKPPGKTVNQPQHF	TGTGCCAGCAAACCTCCCGGGAAGACAGTCAACCAGCCCCAGCATTTT
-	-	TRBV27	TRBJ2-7	CASSLRGPPMGEQYF	TGTGCCAGCAGTTTAAGAGGTCCCCCTATGGGGGAGCAGTACTTC
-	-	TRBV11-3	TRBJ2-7	CASSLASSYEQYF	TGTGCCAGCAGCTTAGCAAGTTCCTACGAGCAGTACTTC
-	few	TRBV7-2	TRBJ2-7	CASSLQGSYYEQYF	TGTGCCAGCAGCTTACAGGGGTCCTACTACGAGCAGTACTTC
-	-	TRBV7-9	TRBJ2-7	CASGPGDYEQYF	TGTGCCAGCGGACCCGGAGACTACGAGCAGTACTTC
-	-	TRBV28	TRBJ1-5	CASSSTWGRDF	TGTGCCAGCAGTTCGACATGGGGGAGGGATTTT
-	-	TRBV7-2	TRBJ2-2	CASSFSQTGELFF	TGTGCCAGCAGCTTCTCCCAGACCGGGGAGCTGTTTTTT
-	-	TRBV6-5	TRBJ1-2	CASSKVSGFRYGYTF	TGTGCCAGCAGTAAGGTTTCCGGGTTCCGCTATGGCTACACCTTC
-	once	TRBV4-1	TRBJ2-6	CASSQEWPSGANVLTF	TGCGCCAGCAGCCAAGAATGGCCGTCTGGGGCCAACGTCCTGACTTTC
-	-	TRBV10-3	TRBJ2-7	CAISVGGSSYEQYF	TGTGCCATCAGTGTCGGGGGATCATCCTACGAGCAGTACTTC